One sample yielded the 30 T cell receptor beta chains listed below, sequenced in a study of T cells in Graves' hyperthyroidism and ophthalmopathy. RNA transcripts served as the template for amplifying TCR beta CDR3 regions. The TCR CDR3 was amplified in a first-round RT-PCR using the HTBI primer set. TCRdb reprocessed the multiplex PCR reads with MiXCR, giving one entry per CDR3 protein. This table holds 750,000 to 950,000 distinct CDR3 sequences, roughly 40% found once. The sequencing input was blood. These receptors all come from a man younger than 30 with Graves' hyperthyroidism.

The rearrangement uses TRBV28 and TRBJ2-5; D might be TRBD1 or TRBD2, each matching 5 bases. The CDR3 length is 16 residues. Germline V lookup: CDR1 MDHEN, CDR2 SYDVKM. V lost 6 bases to trimming and J lost 1 base, with 18 bases between them. CDR3 residues: CASSRPGPPPQETQYF. The CDR3 DNA is TGTGCCAGCAGCCGACCGGGACCCCCGCCCCAAGAGACCCAGTACTTC.

This clonotype was seen a few times. V is TRBV2 and J is TRBJ2-1; a possible D gene is TRBD1 (5 bases). The V gene's germline CDR1 is SNHLY and CDR2 FYNNEI. Between the trimmed V and J ends, which lost 3 bases and 5 bases, there was a span of 11 bases. The CDR3 contains 14 residues. DNA of the CDR3: TGTGCCAGCAGTGAGCAGGGCTTCCACAATGAGCAGTTCTTC. It translates to CASSEQGFHNEQFF.

This clonotype was seen at least ten times. V gene TRBV29-1 combines with J gene TRBJ1-1; the D gene is possibly TRBD1 (6 bases). Germline CDR1 and CDR2: SQVTM and ANQGSEA. The CDR3 runs 11 residues. V lost 0 bases and J lost 8, with 7 bases in between. CDR3 protein: CSVEEGHEAFF. CDR3 nucleotide sequence: TGCAGCGTTGAAGAGGGACACGAAGCTTTCTTT.

The V and J genes are TRBV20-1 and TRBJ2-5, with 9 bases matching TRBD2. Germline trimming cut 5 bases from V and 6 bases from J; bases unmatched to any gene: 10. CDR1 and CDR2 (germline): DFQATT, SNEGSKA (reference sequence). The CDR3 covers 14 residues. The CDR3, as DNA: TGCAGTGCTTCCCAGCGGGGGGCCGGGAAGACCCAGTACTTC. It yields the protein CSASQRGAGKTQYF.

The CDR3 sequence is CASSKFRDTQYF. For the CDR3, the DNA is TGTGCCAGCAGTAAATTTCGGGATACGCAGTATTTT. The chain joins TRBV5-8 to TRBJ2-3; D gene ambiguous. CDR1 SGHTS and CDR2 YDEGEE come from the germline V gene. CDR3 length: 12 residues. Trimming shortened V by 5 bases and J by 6 bases, and 10 bases separated the two germline ends.

This clonotype was observed a single time. This chain connects TRBV15 to TRBJ2-5, with TRBD2 matching over 7 bases. Germline V gene lookup returns CDR1 LNHNV and CDR2 YYDKDF (reference sequence). This CDR3 region has 16 residues. The J segment lost 5 bases and the V segment lost 0 bases, leaving 9 bases of the junction unmatched. As DNA, the CDR3 is TGTGCCACCAGCAGAGAGGGGCGGCTAGCGGAGGAGACCCAGTACTTC. This sequence encodes CATSREGRLAEETQYF.

The chain employs TRBV19 and TRBJ2-7; weak D call: TRBD2 (6 bases). The CDR3 extends over 12 amino acids. Germline loops: CDR1 LNHDA, CDR2 SQIVND (reference sequence). V lost 10 bases and J 6 bases, leaving 16 bases between the germline ends. Here the CDR3 reads CATRGTSGEQYF. As DNA, the CDR3 is TGTGCCACCCGCGGGACCTCGGGCGAGCAGTACTTC.

The chain joins TRBV19 to TRBJ2-7; TRBD1 might be the D (6 bases). V lost 7 bases to trimming and J lost 0 bases, with 16 bases between them. Germline V gives CDR1 LNHDA, CDR2 SQIVND (reference sequence). CDR3 length: 15 amino acids. The CDR3 region is CASTEGQGPSYEQYF. CDR3 DNA sequence: TGTGCCAGTACCGAGGGGCAGGGGCCCTCCTACGAGCAGTACTTC. Filled out from reference TRBV19 and TRBJ2-7, the complete variable domain reads DGGITQSPKYLFRKEGQNVTLSCEQNLNHDAMYWYRQDPGQGLRLIYYSQIVNDFQKGDIAEGYSVSREKKESFPLTVTSAQKNPTAFYLCASTEGQGPSYEQYFGPGTRLTVT.

This clonotype was observed many times. The chain employs TRBV20-1 and TRBJ1-5; D not certain. Germline lookup yields CDR1 DFQATT and CDR2 SNEGSKA (reference sequence). The CDR3 has 14 residues. Trimming shortened V by 0 bases and J by 4 bases, and 10 bases separated the two germline ends. CDR3: CSARDHRTNQPQHF. In nucleotides, the CDR3 is TGCAGTGCTAGAGATCACCGTACAAATCAGCCCCAGCATTTT.

In its sample, this clonotype was seen many times. J is TRBJ2-2 and V is TRBV29-1, with D hard to call. The V end lost 4 bases, the J end lost 5 bases, and 11 bases lay between the germline ends. The germline V gene has CDR1 SQVTM and CDR2 ANQGSEA. This CDR3 is 13 amino acids long. The CDR3 nucleotides are TGCAGCGTTGGGGTGATCGCAACCGGGGAGCTGTTTTTT. It yields the protein CSVGVIATGELFF.

The sample holds a few counts of this clonotype. This chain uses TRBV28 with TRBJ1-5; D gene ambiguous. Germline V gene data show CDR1 as MDHEN and CDR2 as SYDVKM. The V and J ends lost 6 bases and 6 bases respectively, with 9 bases between them. The CDR3 length is 12 residues. The CDR3 reads CASRRAAQPQHF. CDR3 coding DNA: TGTGCCAGCAGAAGGGCAGCTCAGCCCCAGCATTTT. The full variable domain, in which reference TRBV28 and TRBJ1-5 provide the parts outside the CDR3, is DVKVTQSSRYLVKRTGEKVFLECVQDMDHENMFWYRQDPGLGLRLIYFSYDVKMKEKGDIPEGYSVSREKKERFSLILESASTNQTSMYLCASRRAAQPQHFGDGTRLSIL.

This chain links TRBV7-9 with TRBJ2-5, with TRBD1 matching 7 bases. Germline values: CDR1 SEHNR, CDR2 FQNEAQ (reference sequence). This CDR3 is 15 amino acids long. V lost 3 bases, J lost 8 bases, and 12 bases stayed unmatched. CDR3 sequence: CASSLGQKPHDTQYF. DNA for the CDR3: TGTGCCAGCAGCTTGGGACAGAAGCCTCATGACACCCAGTACTTC.

The chain has TRBV7-9 and TRBJ1-2; D unresolved. Germline lookup yields CDR1 SEHNR and CDR2 FQNEAQ (reference sequence). The CDR3 has 12 residues. The CDR3 is CASVGTGYGYTF. CDR3 DNA sequence: TGTGCTAGCGTGGGCACGGGATATGGCTACACCTTC. The entire variable domain, with the rest obtained from reference TRBV7-9 and TRBJ1-2, is as follows: DTGVSQNPRHKITKRGQNVTFRCDPISEHNRLYWYRQTLGQGPEFLTYFQNEAQLEKSRLLSDRFSAERPKGSFSTLEIQRTEQGDSAMYLCASVGTGYGYTFGSGTRLTVV.

The chain carries TRBV6-5 and TRBJ2-7, with 7 nucleotides matching TRBD2. The length of the CDR3 is 14 residues. Unmatched junction bases numbered 3, after V lost 2 bases and J lost 2 bases. Germline V gene data show CDR1 as MNHEY and CDR2 as SVGAGI. The CDR3 bases are TGTGCCAGCAGTTACGGGAGGGCCACCTACGAGCAGTACTTC. This sequence encodes CASSYGRATYEQYF.

The sample holds many counts of this clonotype. The chain uses TRBV20-1 and TRBJ1-5, with D perhaps TRBD1 (6 bases). The V gene lost 6 bases and the J gene lost 8 bases, with 14 bases spanning the gap. Germline V CDR1 and CDR2: DFQATT, SNEGSKA (reference sequence). CDR3 length: 12 residues. CDR3 residues: CSAQTGQEPQHF. DNA for the CDR3: TGCAGTGCCCAGACAGGTCAAGAGCCCCAGCATTTT.

About this clonotype: A read error may account for a junction end that differs from germline. CDR3: CTSRDPQAGTGQPQHF. DNA for the CDR3: TGTACCAGCAGAGATCCCCAGGCAGGGACTGGTCAGCCCCAGCATTTT. The rearrangement links TRBV11-2 to TRBJ1-5; D might be TRBD1 (5 bases). This CDR3 is 16 amino acids long. Germline-derived CDR1 and CDR2 are SGHAT and FQNNGV.

This clonotype has just a few counts. The chain recombines TRBV2 with TRBJ1-1; 9 bases match TRBD1. The CDR3 loop spans 14 amino acids. Germline lookup yields CDR1 SNHLY and CDR2 FYNNEI. V lost 6 bases and J lost 3; bases outside the gene matches: 5. CDR3 residues: CASRKQGADTEAFF. The DNA of the CDR3 is TGTGCCAGCAGGAAACAGGGGGCTGACACTGAAGCTTTCTTT. Combining the CDR3 with reference TRBV2 and TRBJ1-1 gives the whole variable domain EPEVTQTPSHQVTQMGQEVILRCVPISNHLYFYWYRQILGQKVEFLVSFYNNEISEKSEIFDDQFSVERPDGSNFTLKIRSTKLEDSAMYFCASRKQGADTEAFFGQGTRLTVV.

This chain uses TRBV2 with TRBJ1-4; 9 bases line up with TRBD1. The J segment lost 4 bases and the V segment lost 7 bases, leaving 7 bases of the junction unmatched. CDR1 and CDR2 (germline): SNHLY, FYNNEI. The CDR3 length is 15 residues. CDR3 in DNA: TGTGCCAGCACGCGGGACAGGGCCATTAATGAAAAACTGTTTTTT. It encodes CASTRDRAINEKLFF.

This sequence joins TRBV4-1 and TRBJ1-2; maybe TRBD1 (5 bases). This CDR3 contains 15 residues. The germline CDR1 and CDR2 sequences are MGHRA and YSYEKL. Trimming shortened V by 2 bases and J by 4 bases, and 14 bases separated the two germline ends. The CDR3 coding sequence is TGCGCCAGCAGCCAATGGGACGGGGAACCCTATGGCTACACCTTC. Its protein product is CASSQWDGEPYGYTF.

This clonotype was picked up many times. The rearrangement joins TRBV19 to TRBJ1-5; D is unresolved. Trimming left V 6 bases short and J 5 bases short, with 11 bases between. This CDR3 contains 13 residues. The germline V gene encodes CDR1 LNHDA and CDR2 SQIVND (reference sequence). CDR3 sequence reads: CASRTAPDQPQHF. Here the CDR3 DNA reads TGTGCCAGTAGAACAGCGCCCGATCAGCCCCAGCATTTT.

This clonotype was observed at least ten times. This rearrangement joins TRBV9 to TRBJ1-4; no clear D gene. Germline lookup yields CDR1 SGDLS and CDR2 YYNGEE. V dropped 3 bases and J dropped 5 bases, with 8 bases sitting between them. The CDR3 is 13 amino acids. CDR3 DNA: TGTGCCAGCAGCGAGGACCTGAATGAAAAACTGTTTTTT. Encoded protein: CASSEDLNEKLFF.

This clonotype was seen repeatedly, ten times or more. V gene TRBV7-9 combines with J gene TRBJ2-7; TRBD1 matches at 10 bases. The CDR3 covers 14 residues. J gave up 7 bases and V 5 bases, and 8 bases lay outside the gene matches. From germline, CDR1 is SEHNR and CDR2 FQNEAQ (reference sequence). The CDR3 DNA is TGTGCCAGCAGCCTCACGGACAGGGGGTTTGAGCAGTACTTC. As protein: CASSLTDRGFEQYF. The full variable domain, completed using reference TRBV7-9 and TRBJ2-7, is DTGVSQNPRHKITKRGQNVTFRCDPISEHNRLYWYRQTLGQGPEFLTYFQNEAQLEKSRLLSDRFSAERPKGSFSTLEIQRTEQGDSAMYLCASSLTDRGFEQYFGPGTRLTVT.

As regards this clonotype: A much larger clone lies one base from this, so it may be a read error. V gene TRBV7-9 combines with J gene TRBJ1-4; no definite D call. CDR1 is SEHNR and CDR2 is FQNEAQ in the germline V gene (reference sequence). This CDR3 is 13 amino acids long. The CDR3 nucleotides are TGTGCCAGCAGCTTCAGTGGTAATGAAGAACTGTTTTTT. As protein: CASSFSGNEELFF.

A few counts support this clonotype. The genes are TRBV4-1 and TRBJ1-2; possibly TRBD1 for D (6 bases). Per the germline V gene, CDR1 is MGHRA and CDR2 is YSYEKL. The V gene lost 3 bases and the J gene lost 8 bases, with 16 bases spanning the gap. The CDR3 extends over 14 amino acids. CDR3 sequence reads: CASSQLWDKEGYTF. CDR3 bases: TGCGCCAGCAGCCAGCTGTGGGACAAAGAGGGCTACACCTTC.

This clonotype appeared many times. V usage is TRBV7-2 and J usage is TRBJ1-2; D uncertain. The V end was cut by 5 bases, the J end by 8 bases, with 15 bases between. The CDR3 is made up of 13 amino acids. Per the germline V gene, CDR1 is SGHTA and CDR2 is FQGNSA. This chain's CDR3 is CASSQPLEGGYTF. The CDR3 nucleotides read TGTGCCAGCAGCCAGCCCCTGGAAGGGGGCTACACCTTC.

The chain is built from TRBV25-1 and TRBJ1-6, with TRBD1 matching over 9 bases. The germline gives CDR1 MGHDK, CDR2 SYGVNS. The CDR3 contains 18 residues. The V gene end was trimmed by 7 bases and the J gene end by 7 bases; junction bases not matched to a gene: 17. The CDR3 sequence is CASTPGQGVVQGNSPLHF. CDR3 nucleotides: TGTGCCAGCACTCCGGGACAGGGTGTTGTCCAGGGAAATTCACCCCTCCACTTT.

This chain connects TRBV5-4 to TRBJ2-2, with D possibly TRBD1 on 6 matching bases. The ends were cut back, 0 bases at V and 3 bases at J, with 9 bases in the middle. Per the germline V gene, CDR1 is SGHNT and CDR2 is YYREEE (reference sequence). The CDR3 contains 15 residues. This CDR3 reads CASSLARTDTGELFF. CDR3 nucleotides: TGTGCCAGCAGCTTGGCTAGGACAGACACCGGGGAGCTGTTTTTT. The variable domain in full, with the rest retrieved from reference TRBV5-4 and TRBJ2-2, is ETGVTQSPTHLIKTRGQQVTLRCSSQSGHNTVSWYQQALGQGPQFIFQYYREEENGRGNFPPRFSGLQFPNYSSELNVNALELDDSALYLCASSLARTDTGELFFGEGSRLTVL.

This clonotype was detected a few times. The CDR3 nucleotides are TGTGCCAGCAGTTTTGTGGGACAGCCGTATGGCTACACCTTC. Translated: CASSFVGQPYGYTF. The gene calls are TRBV12-3 or TRBV12-4 and TRBJ1-2, with 7 bases matching TRBD1. With V trimmed by 3 bases and J by 5 bases, 6 bases remained unmatched. CDR3 length: 14 residues.

This clonotype was observed a handful of times. The V gene is TRBV13, the J gene TRBJ2-7, with 7 bases matching TRBD2. The CDR3 spans 16 residues. After removal of 5 bases from V and 1 base from J, the junction contained 11 bases not matched to a gene. In germline, CDR1 is PRHDT, CDR2 FYEKMQ (reference sequence). In DNA form, the CDR3 reads TGTGCCAGCAGCCGATTCTCTAGCGGTTCATCCTACGAGCAGTACTTC. It codes for CASSRFSSGSSYEQYF.

The CDR3 coding sequence is TGTGCCAGCAGCCCTGGAGGGCCCACGAACACCGGGGAGCTGTTTTTT. Its protein is CASSPGGPTNTGELFF. The chain uses TRBV7-9 and TRBJ2-2; D possibly corresponds to TRBD2 (6 bases). The CDR3 extends over 16 amino acids. Trimming shortened V by 5 bases and J by 0 bases, and 13 bases separated the two germline ends. Germline CDR1 is SEHNR and CDR2 is FQNEAQ (reference sequence). The complete variable domain, with remaining parts taken from reference TRBV7-9 and TRBJ2-2, reads DTGVSQNPRHKITKRGQNVTFRCDPISEHNRLYWYRQTLGQGPEFLTYFQNEAQLEKSRLLSDRFSAERPKGSFSTLEIQRTEQGDSAMYLCASSPGGPTNTGELFFGEGSRLTVL.